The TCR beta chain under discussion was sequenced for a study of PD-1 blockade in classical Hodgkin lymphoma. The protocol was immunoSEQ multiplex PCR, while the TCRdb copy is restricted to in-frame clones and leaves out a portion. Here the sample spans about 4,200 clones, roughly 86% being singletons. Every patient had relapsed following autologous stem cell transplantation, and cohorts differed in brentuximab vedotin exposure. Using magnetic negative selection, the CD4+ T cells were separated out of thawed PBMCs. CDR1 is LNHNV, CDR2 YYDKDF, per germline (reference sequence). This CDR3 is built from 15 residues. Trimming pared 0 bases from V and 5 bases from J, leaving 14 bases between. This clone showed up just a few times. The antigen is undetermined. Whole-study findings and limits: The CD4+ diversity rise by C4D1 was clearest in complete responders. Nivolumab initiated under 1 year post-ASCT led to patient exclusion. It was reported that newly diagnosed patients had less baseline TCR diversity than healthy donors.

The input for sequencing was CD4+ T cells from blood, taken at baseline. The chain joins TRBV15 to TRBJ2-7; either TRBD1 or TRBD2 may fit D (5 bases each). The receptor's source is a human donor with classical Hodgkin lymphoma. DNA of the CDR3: TGTGCCACCAGCAGAGATTGGGGCGCGGAGGACGAGCAGTACTTC. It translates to CATSRDWGAEDEQYF.